Listed below are T cell receptor beta chains from one sample, sequenced in a study of radiotherapy plus CTLA-4 blockade in lung cancer. This table comes from immunoSEQ multiplex PCR, and its TCRdb copy is limited to in-frame clones, with some not included. The repertoire includes roughly 62,000 clones, around 69% of them detected once, and 2.9% sits in the top ten. The sample consisted of peripheral blood, taken from a patient treated with radiotherapy plus ipilimumab. Source of these receptors: a human donor with non-small cell lung cancer who had a complete response to radiotherapy plus ipilimumab. The CDR3 runs from the conserved cysteine through the conserved F or W. The order of the fields is CDR3 DNA, CDR3 protein, clone size, J gene, D gene, V gene. The D gene is left open where the match is weak. For some rows the clone size is stated as once, few or many, or as a class when expanded; others skip it.

TGTGCCAGCAGCGCCAGACTAGCGGGGCTCCAAGAGACCCAGTACTTC	CASSARLAGLQETQYF	NA	TRBJ2-5	TRBD2	TRBV7-9
TGTGCCAGTGGGGCCTGGGGTAATGAAAAACTGTTTTTT	CASGAWGNEKLFF	NA	TRBJ1-4	NA	TRBV19
TGTGCCAGCAGACTTACAGGATCGGCCCTCCACTTT	CASRLTGSALHF	NA	TRBJ1-6	NA	TRBV6-1
TGTGCCAGCACCGTTGGACCGGGGAAACTGTTTTTT	CASTVGPGKLFF	NA	TRBJ1-4	NA	TRBV2
TGTGCCAGCAGCCAAGCGGGGGATTCCTACGAGCAGTACTTC	CASSQAGDSYEQYF	NA	TRBJ2-7	NA	TRBV4-2
TGTGCCAGCAGTTTTGTGGGAGTAACGAACACCGGGGAGCTGTTTTTT	CASSFVGVTNTGELFF	NA	TRBJ2-2	NA	TRBV6-6
TGTGCCAGCAGCTTAGATAGCGGGGTCGCCGGGGAGCTGTTTTTT	CASSLDSGVAGELFF	NA	TRBJ2-2	TRBD2	TRBV7-2
TGTGCCAGCAGCTTATTTGGCGGGGCTAATGAAAAACTGTTTTTT	CASSLFGGANEKLFF	few	TRBJ1-4	NA	TRBV7-9
TGCAGCGTTGAAGGAACTTTGAGCTCCTACAATGAGCAGTTCTTC	CSVEGTLSSYNEQFF	NA	TRBJ2-1	NA	TRBV29-1
TGTGCCAGCAGTCCTGTCGGCGGGAGTAACACAGATACGCAGTATTTT	CASSPVGGSNTDTQYF	NA	TRBJ2-3	TRBD2	TRBV28
TGTGCCTGGAGCCTAAGACAGAATTCCCCCCTCCACTTT	CAWSLRQNSPLHF	NA	TRBJ1-6	NA	TRBV30
TGTGCCAGCAGTTCCCCAGGATTAGGACTAAACACAGATACGCAGTATTTT	CASSSPGLGLNTDTQYF	few	TRBJ2-3	NA	TRBV28
TGTGCCAGCAGCTTAGTCCCATTGACTCCAGAGACCCAGTACTTC	CASSLVPLTPETQYF	NA	TRBJ2-5	NA	TRBV11-2
TGTGCCAGTAGTCCATCCGCGGGACAGCTCACCGGGGAGCTGTTTTTT	CASSPSAGQLTGELFF	NA	TRBJ2-2	NA	TRBV19
TGTGCCACCAGCGCCCACCGGGGTAGCAATCAGCCCCAGCATTTT	CATSAHRGSNQPQHF	NA	TRBJ1-5	NA	TRBV15
TGTGCCACCAGCAGCAGACTGATGATCAATGAAAAACTGTTTTTT	CATSSRLMINEKLFF	NA	TRBJ1-4	NA	TRBV15
TGTGCCAGCAGTTCGATCGGCGGGGGGACCTACGAGCAGTACTTC	CASSSIGGGTYEQYF	NA	TRBJ2-7	TRBD2	TRBV27
TGTGCCAGCAGCTCCGGGACTTATTATCAGCCCCAGCATTTT	CASSSGTYYQPQHF	NA	TRBJ1-5	NA	TRBV5-8
TGTGCCAGCAAGAAGGCAGGGGGCCTTCATAACTATGGCTACACCTTC	CASKKAGGLHNYGYTF	once	TRBJ1-2	NA	TRBV21-1
TGTGCCACCCAAGGGGTACAGGGGTCCTTTTACACCGGGGAGCTGTTTTTT	CATQGVQGSFYTGELFF	NA	TRBJ2-2	TRBD1	TRBV19
TGTGCCAGCAGTTACCTAGCGGGAGGGCCCCACGAGCAGTACTTC	CASSYLAGGPHEQYF	NA	TRBJ2-7	TRBD2	TRBV6-5
TGCGCCAGCAGCTCAGGACAGGGGATAGAGACCCAGTACTTC	CASSSGQGIETQYF	NA	TRBJ2-5	TRBD1	TRBV5-1
TGTGCCAGCAGCTGGCAGAATCAGCCCCAGCATTTT	CASSWQNQPQHF	many	TRBJ1-5	NA	TRBV5-6
TGTGCCAGCAGCGCCGGGACAGGGTTCTATAATTCACCCCTCCACTTT	CASSAGTGFYNSPLHF	NA	TRBJ1-6	TRBD1	TRBV7-9
TGTGCCATCAGTGAGACCCGGACTAGCCGAGTGGGCGGGGAGCTGTTTTTT	CAISETRTSRVGGELFF	NA	TRBJ2-2	TRBD2	TRBV10-3
TGTGCCAGCCGGGACAGGGGGCTTAGTACTGAAGCTTTCTTT	CASRDRGLSTEAFF	NA	TRBJ1-1	TRBD1	TRBV19
TGTGCCAGCAGCAGGGAGGCGGCTAGGAATGAGCAGTTCTTC	CASSREAARNEQFF	NA	TRBJ2-1	NA	TRBV21-1
TGTGCCAGCAGCGACGGGTCCGGGACAGGCCTTAGCGGACTATCCTACAATGAGCAGTTCTTC	CASSDGSGTGLSGLSYNEQFF	NA	TRBJ2-1	TRBD1	TRBV9
TGTGCCACCAGCAGCCCCTTAAGGGGAATGGCAGATACGCAGTATTTT	CATSSPLRGMADTQYF	NA	TRBJ2-3	NA	TRBV15
TGTGCCAGCGGCACTAATTACGAGCAGTACTTC	CASGTNYEQYF	NA	TRBJ2-7	NA	TRBV5-6
TGTGCCAGCAGCTTAGGGACAGGGGTCCAGTCGAAGACCCAGTACTTC	CASSLGTGVQSKTQYF	NA	TRBJ2-5	TRBD1	TRBV7-9
TGTGCCAGCAGCCATCCTTCGGGACAGGGTATCTACGAGCAGTACTTC	CASSHPSGQGIYEQYF	NA	TRBJ2-7	TRBD1	TRBV5-6
TGTGCCAGCAGCCTCCGCTCCGGGACACCAAGCACAGATACGCAGTATTTT	CASSLRSGTPSTDTQYF	NA	TRBJ2-3	NA	TRBV7-8
TGTGCCAGCGGCAGGGTCGGCAATTCACCCCTCCACTTT	CASGRVGNSPLHF	NA	TRBJ1-6	NA	TRBV2
TGTGCCAGCAGTCAGGAAGTAAGCAATCAGCCCCAGCATTTT	CASSQEVSNQPQHF	NA	TRBJ1-5	NA	TRBV2
TGTGCCAGCAGTCAAAGACAGTCGGACACCGGGGAGCTGTTTTTT	CASSQRQSDTGELFF	NA	TRBJ2-2	NA	TRBV7-8
TGTGCCAGTAGTATTACAGGGACAGGGGGTGACGAGCAGTACTTC	CASSITGTGGDEQYF	once	TRBJ2-7	TRBD1	TRBV19
TGTGCCAGCAGCTTGGCGGATGGCTACACCTTC	CASSLADGYTF	NA	TRBJ1-2	NA	TRBV5-4
TGTGCCAGCAGAGAGGGGGGCGGGAGACCCTACGAGCAGTACTTC	CASREGGGRPYEQYF	few	TRBJ2-7	NA	TRBV11-2